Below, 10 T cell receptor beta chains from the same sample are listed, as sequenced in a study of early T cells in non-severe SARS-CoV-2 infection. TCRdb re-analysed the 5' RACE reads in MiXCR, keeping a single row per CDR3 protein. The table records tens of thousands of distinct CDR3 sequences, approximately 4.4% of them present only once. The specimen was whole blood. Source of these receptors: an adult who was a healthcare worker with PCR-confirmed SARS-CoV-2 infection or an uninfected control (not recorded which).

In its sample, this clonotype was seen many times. The chain's CDR3 is CASSQQGVGYNEQFF. CDR3 coding DNA: TGTGCCAGCAGCCAACAGGGGGTGGGCTACAATGAGCAGTTCTTC. The V gene is TRBV2, the J gene TRBJ2-1, with 8 bases lining up with TRBD1. Germline V gene lookup returns CDR1 SNHLY and CDR2 FYNNEI. This CDR3 spans 15 amino acids. The ends lost 6 bases at V and 3 bases at J; junction bases unmatched: 7.

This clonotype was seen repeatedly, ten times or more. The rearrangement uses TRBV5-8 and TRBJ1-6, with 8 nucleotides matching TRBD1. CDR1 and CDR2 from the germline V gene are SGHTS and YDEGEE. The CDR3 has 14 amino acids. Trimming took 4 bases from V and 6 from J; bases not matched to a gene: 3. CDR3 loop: CASSEDRVNSPLHF. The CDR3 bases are TGTGCCAGCAGCGAGGACAGGGTTAATTCACCCCTCCACTTT.

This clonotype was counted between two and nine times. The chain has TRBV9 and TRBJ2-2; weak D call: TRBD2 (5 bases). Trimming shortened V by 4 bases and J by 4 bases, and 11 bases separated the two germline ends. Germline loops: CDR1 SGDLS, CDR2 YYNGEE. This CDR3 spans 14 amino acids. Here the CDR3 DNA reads TGTGCCAGCAGCCCGGAGGTGGGCACCGGGGAGCTGTTTTTT. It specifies CASSPEVGTGELFF. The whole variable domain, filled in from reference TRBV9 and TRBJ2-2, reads DSGVTQTPKHLITATGQRVTLRCSPRSGDLSVYWYQQSLDQGLQFLIQYYNGEERAKGNILERFSAQQFPDLHSELNLSSLELGDSALYFCASSPEVGTGELFFGEGSRLTVL.

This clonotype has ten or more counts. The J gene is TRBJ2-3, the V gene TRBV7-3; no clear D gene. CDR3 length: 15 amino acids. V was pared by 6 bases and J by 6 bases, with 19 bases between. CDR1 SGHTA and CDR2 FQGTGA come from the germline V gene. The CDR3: CASSRAPGSLDTQYF. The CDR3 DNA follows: TGTGCCAGCAGTCGGGCGCCGGGTAGCCTGGATACGCAGTATTTT.

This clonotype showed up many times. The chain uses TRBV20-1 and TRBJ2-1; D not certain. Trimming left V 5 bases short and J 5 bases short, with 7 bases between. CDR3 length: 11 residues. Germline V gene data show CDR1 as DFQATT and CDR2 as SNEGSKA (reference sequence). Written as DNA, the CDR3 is TGCAGTGCTTTCCGCGACAATGAGCAGTTCTTC. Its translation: CSAFRDNEQFF.

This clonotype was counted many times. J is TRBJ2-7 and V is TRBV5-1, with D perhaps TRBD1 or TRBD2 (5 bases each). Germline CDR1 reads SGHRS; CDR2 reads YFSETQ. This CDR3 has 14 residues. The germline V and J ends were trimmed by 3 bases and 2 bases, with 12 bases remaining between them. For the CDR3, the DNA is TGCGCCAGCAGCTCGAGACCGGGACCCTACGAGCAGTACTTC. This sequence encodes CASSSRPGPYEQYF.

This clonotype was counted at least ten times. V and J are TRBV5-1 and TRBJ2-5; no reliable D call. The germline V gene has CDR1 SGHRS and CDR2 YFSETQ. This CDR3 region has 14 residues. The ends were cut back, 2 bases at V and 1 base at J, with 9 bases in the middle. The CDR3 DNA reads TGCGCCAGCAGCTTAGTCCCTTCCCAAGAGACCCAGTACTTC. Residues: CASSLVPSQETQYF.

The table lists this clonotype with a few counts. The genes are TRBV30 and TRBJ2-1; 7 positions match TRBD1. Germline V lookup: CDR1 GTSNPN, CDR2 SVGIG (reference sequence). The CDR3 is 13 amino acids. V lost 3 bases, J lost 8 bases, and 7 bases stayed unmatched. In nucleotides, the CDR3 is TGTGCCTGGAGGGATATAGGGGGCGATGAGCAGTTCTTC. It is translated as CAWRDIGGDEQFF.

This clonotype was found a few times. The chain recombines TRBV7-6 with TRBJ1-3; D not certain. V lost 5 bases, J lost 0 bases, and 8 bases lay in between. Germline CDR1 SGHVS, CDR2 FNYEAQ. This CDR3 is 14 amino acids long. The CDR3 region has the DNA TGTGCCAGCAGCCCCCGGGGCTCTGGAAACACCATATATTTT. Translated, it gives CASSPRGSGNTIYF.

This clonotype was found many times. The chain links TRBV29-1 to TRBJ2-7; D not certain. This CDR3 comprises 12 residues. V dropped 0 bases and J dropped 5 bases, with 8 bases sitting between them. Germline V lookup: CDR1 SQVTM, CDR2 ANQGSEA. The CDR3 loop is CSVEDRLNEQYF. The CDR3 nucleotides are TGCAGCGTTGAAGATCGTCTGAACGAGCAGTACTTC.